One and the same sample provided the 27 T cell receptor beta chains below, sequenced in a study of shared clonotypes between healthy human individuals. Profiled with immunoSEQ multiplex PCR; TCRdb holds only in-frame clones, not every one. The data contain some 360,000 clones, 73% of them singletons. Sequencing was done on a sample of memory CD4+ T cells sorted from blood. Subset noted: CD45RA-negative fraction. The receptor source for this set is a man younger than 45 in good health.

This clone turned up a few times. This chain connects TRBV11-2 to TRBJ2-3; D is perhaps TRBD2 (5 bases). The CDR3 extends over 15 amino acids. Trimming took off 1 base at V and 3 bases at J, with 11 bases between the two ends. Germline V lookup: CDR1 SGHAT, CDR2 FQNNGV. CDR3 coding DNA: TGTGCCAGCAGCTTAGCTAAGCGGACTACAGATACGCAGTATTTT. Its protein product is CASSLAKRTTDTQYF.

The chain joins TRBV7-9 to TRBJ2-1, with 10 bases aligning to TRBD2. The CDR3 length is 14 residues. Looked up from germline, CDR1 is SEHNR and CDR2 is FQNEAQ (reference sequence). V gave up 5 bases and J gave up 9 bases; unmatched junction bases: 7. The CDR3, as DNA: TGTGCCAGCAGCGTACAGGGACTAGCGCTTGAGCAGTTCTTC. It yields the protein CASSVQGLALEQFF.

This clone occurred a few times. The J gene is TRBJ1-4, the V gene TRBV28; TRBD1 matches at 7 bases. The germline V gene has CDR1 MDHEN and CDR2 SYDVKM. This CDR3 is 12 amino acids long. V was clipped by 8 bases and J by 10 bases; unmatched bases: 7. CDR3: CASWDRRVKLFF. CDR3 DNA: TGTGCCAGCTGGGACAGAAGGGTAAAACTGTTTTTT.

The V and J genes are TRBV29-1 and TRBJ1-2; D gene uncertain. Trimming left V 7 bases short and J 5 bases short, with 8 bases between. This CDR3 has 10 residues. Germline lookup yields CDR1 SQVTM and CDR2 ANQGSEA. Here the CDR3 reads CSADQYGYTF. The CDR3 DNA reads TGCAGCGCCGACCAGTATGGCTACACCTTC. Complete variable domain (other parts from reference TRBV29-1 and TRBJ1-2): SAVISQKPSRDICQRGTSLTIQCQVDSQVTMMFWYRQQPGQSLTLIATANQGSEATYESGFVIDKFPISRPNLTFSTLTVSNMSPEDSSIYLCSADQYGYTFGSGTRLTVV.

The rearrangement joins TRBV25-1 to TRBJ2-6; D gene uncertain. The V gene's germline CDR1 is MGHDK and CDR2 SYGVNS. This CDR3 is built from 13 residues. V gave up 2 bases and J gave up 2 bases, with 1 base separating them. CDR3: CASSEPGANVLTF. The CDR3 DNA follows: TGTGCCAGCAGTGAACCTGGGGCCAACGTCCTGACTTTC. Drawing the rest from reference TRBV25-1 and TRBJ2-6, the complete variable domain is EADIYQTPRYLVIGTGKKITLECSQTMGHDKMYWYQQDPGMELHLIHYSYGVNSTEKGDLSSESTVSRIRTEHFPLTLESARPSHTSQYLCASSEPGANVLTFGAGSRLTVL.

The count of this clone is one. The rearrangement uses TRBV27 and TRBJ2-1; 9 bases match TRBD1. This CDR3 region has 14 residues. Germline V CDR1 and CDR2: MNHEY, SMNVEV (reference sequence). V lost 6 bases and J lost 12; bases outside the gene matches: 12. CDR3 DNA: TGTGCCAGCAGGAGATGGGACAGGGACACTTCGCAGTTCTTC. Protein product: CASRRWDRDTSQFF.

V and J are TRBV7-2 and TRBJ1-5; 8 nucleotides line up with TRBD1. Germline V lookup: CDR1 SGHTA, CDR2 FQGNSA. V trimming: 1 base; J trimming: 2 bases; junction bases outside the gene matches: 13. This CDR3 has 19 amino acids. The CDR3 spells CASSLGGQGAWDGNQPQHF. CDR3 bases: TGTGCCAGCAGCTTAGGAGGGCAGGGGGCTTGGGATGGCAATCAGCCCCAGCATTTT.

The V gene is TRBV6-5, the J gene TRBJ2-7; D uncertain. This CDR3 has 11 amino acids. Germline lookup yields CDR1 MNHEY and CDR2 SVGAGI. Trimming cost V 8 bases and J 3 bases, with 8 bases left between them. The CDR3 DNA is TGTGCCAGCTTAGAAAACTACGAGCAGTACTTC. Protein product: CASLENYEQYF.

This clone showed up just once. The chain uses TRBV5-4 and TRBJ2-1; maybe TRBD2 (5 bases). Germline V gene data show CDR1 as SGHNT and CDR2 as YYREEE (reference sequence). The CDR3 loop spans 15 amino acids. Trimming removed 0 bases at V and 3 bases at J, with 10 bases between. The CDR3 loop reads CASSLGGSGYNEQFF. The CDR3 DNA sequence: TGTGCCAGCAGCTTGGGAGGGAGCGGCTACAATGAGCAGTTCTTC. Using reference TRBV5-4 and TRBJ2-1 for the parts outside the CDR3, the full variable domain is ETGVTQSPTHLIKTRGQQVTLRCSSQSGHNTVSWYQQALGQGPQFIFQYYREEENGRGNFPPRFSGLQFPNYSSELNVNALELDDSALYLCASSLGGSGYNEQFFGPGTRLTVL.

This chain uses TRBV9 with TRBJ1-1; possibly TRBD1 for D (5 bases). Germline-derived CDR1 and CDR2 are SGDLS and YYNGEE. This CDR3 is built from 14 residues. Trimming cost V 4 bases and J 4 bases, with 14 bases left between them. CDR3 residues: CASSPEAGGTEAFF. The CDR3 DNA reads as TGTGCCAGCAGCCCTGAGGCCGGGGGCACTGAAGCTTTCTTT.

The chain joins TRBV19 to TRBJ1-3; D is perhaps TRBD1 (6 bases). Trimming left V 6 bases short and J 2 bases short, with 17 bases between. CDR1 is LNHDA, CDR2 SQIVND, per germline (reference sequence). This CDR3 has 16 amino acids. CDR3 coding DNA: TGTGCCAGTAGGAAAGGGGGACGGGCCACTGGAAACACCATATATTTT. Amino acids: CASRKGGRATGNTIYF.

V gene TRBV5-1 combines with J gene TRBJ2-5; possibly TRBD1 or TRBD2 for D (5 bases each). Trimming took off 0 bases at V and 2 bases at J, with 8 bases between the two ends. CDR1 and CDR2 (germline): SGHRS, YFSETQ. The CDR3 is made up of 14 amino acids. CDR3: CASSLGGVQETQYF. Written as DNA, the CDR3 is TGCGCCAGCAGCTTGGGAGGGGTTCAAGAGACCCAGTACTTC.

The rearrangement uses TRBV19 and TRBJ2-7, with D perhaps being TRBD1 or TRBD2 (5 bases each). The germline CDR1 and CDR2 sequences are LNHDA and SQIVND (reference sequence). Trimming shortened V by 6 bases and J by 2 bases, and 17 bases separated the two germline ends. The CDR3 covers 15 residues. CDR3 sequence: CASSIQPGAAYEQYF. CDR3 bases: TGTGCCAGTAGCATCCAGCCCGGGGCAGCCTACGAGCAGTACTTC.

This chain uses TRBV28 with TRBJ2-1; 12 positions agree with TRBD2. Germline V gene sequence: CDR1 MDHEN, CDR2 SYDVKM. The CDR3 sequence is 17 residues long. Germline trimming cut 4 bases from V and 6 bases from J; bases unmatched to any gene: 10. This CDR3 is CASSSLRLAGVGNEQFF. CDR3 in DNA: TGTGCCAGCAGTTCCCTGCGACTAGCGGGAGTTGGCAATGAGCAGTTCTTC.

The V gene is TRBV7-2, the J gene TRBJ2-1; 15 bases line up with TRBD2. The CDR3 has 16 residues. The J segment lost 7 bases and the V segment lost 2 bases, leaving 3 bases of the junction unmatched. CDR1 is SGHTA and CDR2 is FQGNSA in the germline V gene. The CDR3 spells CASSLRGLAGGNEQFF. As DNA, the CDR3 is TGTGCCAGCAGCTTAAGGGGACTAGCGGGAGGTAATGAGCAGTTCTTC.

The sample holds a few counts of this clone. V is TRBV5-1 and J is TRBJ2-7; tentative D call: TRBD1 (5 bases). Germline lookup yields CDR1 SGHRS and CDR2 YFSETQ. The CDR3 extends over 17 amino acids. V gave up 0 bases and J gave up 2 bases, with 18 bases separating them. The CDR3 here is CASSLALRAGFAYEQYF. Written as DNA, the CDR3 is TGCGCCAGCAGCTTGGCCCTAAGGGCAGGGTTCGCCTACGAGCAGTACTTC.

This chain links TRBV19 with TRBJ2-2; tentative D call: TRBD1 (6 bases). In germline, CDR1 is LNHDA, CDR2 SQIVND (reference sequence). This CDR3 comprises 14 residues. Trimming removed 2 bases from V and 9 bases from J, with 13 bases in between. Written as DNA, the CDR3 is TGTGCCAGTAGTATACAGGGGCGCGCCCGGGAGCTGTTTTTT. It is translated as CASSIQGRARELFF.

The V gene is TRBV6-5, the J gene TRBJ2-1; D may be TRBD2 (5 bases). The CDR3 is made up of 14 amino acids. The germline V and J ends were trimmed by 7 bases and 3 bases, with 13 bases remaining between them. Germline V gene data show CDR1 as MNHEY and CDR2 as SVGAGI. DNA of the CDR3: TGTGCCAGCAAGATCAGCGGAAACTACAATGAGCAGTTCTTC. This sequence encodes CASKISGNYNEQFF.

The chain combines TRBV19 with TRBJ1-5, with D uncertain. CDR3 length equals 13 residues. Between the trimmed V and J ends, which lost 1 base and 7 bases, there was a span of 8 bases. Germline V gives CDR1 LNHDA, CDR2 SQIVND (reference sequence). In nucleotides, the CDR3 is TGTGCCAGTAGTATAGTTAAGAGACAGCCCCAGCATTTT. Translation gives CASSIVKRQPQHF.

This clone was seen a handful of times. This chain links TRBV9 with TRBJ2-7; TRBD2 aligns across 9 bases. Germline CDR1 is SGDLS and CDR2 is YYNGEE. The V segment lost 0 bases and the J segment 5 bases; nucleotides outside the gene matches: 15. This CDR3 is built from 18 residues. The CDR3 coding sequence is TGTGCCAGCAGCGTAGACCCTAGCGGGATGGTCTTAGGTGACGAGCAGTACTTC. Its translation: CASSVDPSGMVLGDEQYF.

There are many counts of this clone. The chain couples TRBV2 to TRBJ2-7, with a possible D match to TRBD1 (6 bases). The CDR3 spans 13 residues. Trimming left V 3 bases short and J 5 bases short, with 11 bases between. Germline lookup yields CDR1 SNHLY and CDR2 FYNNEI. The CDR3: CASSDQGNHEQYF. CDR3 nucleotide sequence: TGTGCCAGCAGTGACCAGGGGAACCACGAGCAGTACTTC.

As concerns this clone: With a much larger clone just one base away, this may be a read error. The sample carries other DNA sequences with the same CDR3. V usage is TRBV5-4 and J usage is TRBJ2-7; 9 bases line up with TRBD1. The germline gives CDR1 SGHNT, CDR2 YYREEE (reference sequence). The CDR3 contains 15 residues. V shed 0 bases and J 7 bases; nucleotides not matched to a gene: 8. The chain's CDR3 is CASSLAETGGREQYF. The CDR3 DNA sequence: TGTGCCAGCAGCTTGGCCGAGACAGGGGGGCGGGAGCAGTACTTC.

This clone was seen a handful of times. V gene TRBV19 combines with J gene TRBJ1-1, with D hard to call. The CDR3 spans 9 residues. V was pared by 7 bases and J by 7 bases, with 4 bases between. From germline, CDR1 is LNHDA and CDR2 SQIVND (reference sequence). CDR3 nucleotide sequence: TGTGCCAGTACCCTTGAAGCTTTCTTT. Protein: CASTLEAFF.

The sample holds a few counts of this clone. The chain carries TRBV9 and TRBJ2-5; D may be TRBD2 (5 bases). With 1 base removed from V and 4 bases from J, the gap between germline ends came to 11 bases. Germline V gene sequence: CDR1 SGDLS, CDR2 YYNGEE. The length of the CDR3 is 14 residues. The CDR3 sequence: CASSVTVAPETQYF. The CDR3 DNA follows: TGTGCCAGCAGCGTAACAGTAGCGCCAGAGACCCAGTACTTC.

A few counts support this clone. This chain joins TRBV27 and TRBJ1-4, with D unresolved. This CDR3 is built from 15 residues. CDR1 is MNHEY, CDR2 SMNVEV, per germline (reference sequence). Trimming cost V 5 bases and J 3 bases, with 13 bases left between them. In nucleotides, the CDR3 is TGTGCCAGCAGTCTAACCCCGGGGTCTAATGAAAAACTGTTTTTT. Amino acids: CASSLTPGSNEKLFF.

This sequence joins TRBV7-8 and TRBJ1-5; no definite D call. V shed 4 bases and J shed 4 bases, with 11 bases lying between them. The CDR3 spans 14 residues. CDR1 SGHVS and CDR2 FQNEAQ come from the germline V gene. The CDR3 DNA sequence: TGTGCCAGCAGCTCCAGCTCCGTTAATCAGCCCCAGCATTTT. It specifies CASSSSSVNQPQHF.

The chain carries TRBV15 and TRBJ2-1; D remains ambiguous. CDR1 and CDR2 from the germline V gene are LNHNV and YYDKDF (reference sequence). The V and J ends lost 5 bases and 7 bases respectively, with 9 bases between them. The CDR3 length is 12 residues. CDR3 sequence: CATSPEANEQFF. Here the CDR3 DNA reads TGTGCCACCAGCCCAGAGGCGAATGAGCAGTTCTTC.